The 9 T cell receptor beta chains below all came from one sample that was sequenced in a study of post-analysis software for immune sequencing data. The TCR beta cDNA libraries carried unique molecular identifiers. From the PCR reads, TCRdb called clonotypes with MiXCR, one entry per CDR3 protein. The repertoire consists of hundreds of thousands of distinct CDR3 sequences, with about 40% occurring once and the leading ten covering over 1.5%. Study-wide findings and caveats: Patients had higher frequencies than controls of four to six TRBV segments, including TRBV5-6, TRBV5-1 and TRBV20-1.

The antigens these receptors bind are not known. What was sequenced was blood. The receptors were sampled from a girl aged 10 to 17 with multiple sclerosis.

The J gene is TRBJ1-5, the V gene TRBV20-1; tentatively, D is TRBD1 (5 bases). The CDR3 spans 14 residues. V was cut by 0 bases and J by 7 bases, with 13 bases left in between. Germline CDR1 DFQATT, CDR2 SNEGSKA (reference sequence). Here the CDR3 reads CSARDQRGVQPQHF. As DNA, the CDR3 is TGCAGTGCTAGAGATCAGAGGGGTGTGCAGCCCCAGCATTTT.

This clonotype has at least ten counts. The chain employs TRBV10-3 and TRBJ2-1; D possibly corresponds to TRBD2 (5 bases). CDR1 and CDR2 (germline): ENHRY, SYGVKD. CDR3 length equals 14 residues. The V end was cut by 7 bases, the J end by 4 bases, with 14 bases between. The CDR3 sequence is CAITGSQSYNEQFF. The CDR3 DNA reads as TGTGCCATCACGGGGTCGCAGTCATACAATGAGCAGTTCTTC.

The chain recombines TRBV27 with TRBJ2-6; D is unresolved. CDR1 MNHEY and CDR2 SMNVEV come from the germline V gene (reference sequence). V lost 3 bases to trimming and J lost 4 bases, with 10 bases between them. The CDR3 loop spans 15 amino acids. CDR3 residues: CASSFGGLGANVLTF. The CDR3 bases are TGTGCCAGCAGTTTTGGCGGTCTGGGGGCCAACGTCCTGACTTTC.

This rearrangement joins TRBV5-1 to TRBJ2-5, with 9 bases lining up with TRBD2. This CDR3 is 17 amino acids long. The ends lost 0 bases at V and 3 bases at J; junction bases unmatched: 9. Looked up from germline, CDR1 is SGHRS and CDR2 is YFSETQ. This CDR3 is CASSLGLRGGLEETQYF. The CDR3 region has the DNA TGCGCCAGCAGCTTGGGGCTGCGGGGGGGCCTTGAAGAGACCCAGTACTTC.

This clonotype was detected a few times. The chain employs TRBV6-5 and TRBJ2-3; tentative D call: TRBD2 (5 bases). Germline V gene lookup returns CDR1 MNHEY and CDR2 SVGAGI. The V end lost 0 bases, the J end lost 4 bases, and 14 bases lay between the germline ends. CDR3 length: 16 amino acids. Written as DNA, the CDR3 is TGTGCCAGCAGTTACTCTCGCCTTGCCGGGGCAGATACGCAGTATTTT. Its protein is CASSYSRLAGADTQYF.

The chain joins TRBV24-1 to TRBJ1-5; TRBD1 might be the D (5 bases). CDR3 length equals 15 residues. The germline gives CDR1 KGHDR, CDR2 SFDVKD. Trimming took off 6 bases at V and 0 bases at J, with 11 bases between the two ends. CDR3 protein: CATSPRGYSNQPQHF. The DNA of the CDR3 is TGTGCCACCAGTCCAAGGGGTTATAGCAATCAGCCCCAGCATTTT.

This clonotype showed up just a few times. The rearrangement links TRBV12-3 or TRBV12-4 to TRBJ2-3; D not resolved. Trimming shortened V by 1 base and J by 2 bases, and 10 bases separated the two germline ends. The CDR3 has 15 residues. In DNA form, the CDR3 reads TGTGCCAGCAGTTTAGAGCTAGTGCCCACAGATACGCAGTATTTT. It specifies CASSLELVPTDTQYF.

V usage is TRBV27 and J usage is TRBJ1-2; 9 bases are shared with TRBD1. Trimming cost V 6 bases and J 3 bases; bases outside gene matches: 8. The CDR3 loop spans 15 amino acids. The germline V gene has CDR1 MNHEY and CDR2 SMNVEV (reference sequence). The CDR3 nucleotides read TGTGCCAGCAGACCGGGACAGGGCCCTTACTATGGCTACACCTTC. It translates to CASRPGQGPYYGYTF.

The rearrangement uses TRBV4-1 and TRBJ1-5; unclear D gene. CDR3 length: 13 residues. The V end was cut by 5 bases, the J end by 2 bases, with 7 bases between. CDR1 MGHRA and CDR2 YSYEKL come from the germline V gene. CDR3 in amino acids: CASSVEGNQPQHF. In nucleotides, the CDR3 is TGCGCCAGCAGCGTTGAAGGCAATCAGCCCCAGCATTTT.